This T cell receptor beta chain was identified during a study of spatial heterogeneity in lung cancer (dated by TCRdb to about 2019). For context, the study as a whole: Beta-chain transcripts were consistently detected in greater numbers than alpha-chain transcripts, which likely reflected higher beta-chain transcript abundance. In the raw uncorrected reads, each unique combination of TCR and UMI appeared on average more than ten times. TCR alpha and beta repertoires were quantitatively compared across multiple tumor regions, matched nontumor lung and blood in non-small cell lung cancer. TCR repertoire features were related to nonsynonymous mutation counts determined by whole-exome sequencing of tumor tissue. Both alpha and beta chains were TCR-sequenced in 200 or so tumor regions, 64 matched nontumor lung samples and around 50 PBMC samples obtained at surgery. On the study overall, not on this receptor specifically: Confirming at a functional level the hypothesis that regional TCRs recognize regional mutations was considered to require additional single-cell paired TCR alpha and beta sequencing. Ubiquitous expanded tumor TCRs were detected in blood more often at tumor resection than at routine follow-up.

This clonotype has only a few counts. Its antigen is unknown. Per-base quality was not reported, and no clone a single base away is much larger than it. Interpreted using the paper, the time point label stands for: sample taken at primary tumor resection. Whole RNA extracted from tumor and nontumor lung tissue, or from cryopreserved PBMC samples, was used for TCR sequencing without cell sorting. The donors were 60 to 80 patients from the lung TRACERx cohort who had early-stage, untreated non-small cell lung cancer. Only patients with enough RNA available from two or more tumor regions were chosen for TCR sequencing. The library was built by means of 5' RACE. Sequencing relied on a NextSeq 500. The TCR library protocol attached a unique molecular identifier to each TCR cDNA molecule to allow correction of PCR and sequencing errors. As for the original processing: Decombinator tools were used for TCR identification, UMI-based error correction and CDR3 extraction. Expanded TCRs were defined as those above a frequency of 2 per 1,000, corresponding to the top 1% of the tumor frequency distribution. Each repertoire was subsampled 100 times to 5,000 TCRs, after which Renyi diversity was computed with the R vegan package. CDR3 similarity networks were constructed using string-kernel similarity of amino acid triplets, with links drawn between CDR3s whose pairwise similarity was above 0.82. The raw public data were reprocessed by TCRdb itself: fastp quality trimming at Q25, MiXCR clonotype calling, in-frame beta chains only. A single entry per CDR3 protein holds the most common genes and DNA from its merged rows. The V and J calls were not made by the authors but by TCRdb's processing. This sample holds about 14,000 distinct CDR3 sequences; about 9.5% were observed only once. The biggest ten clones account for about 28% of the sample.

This TCR derives from a male donor with early-stage non-small cell lung cancer. The sequenced sample was PBMCs, obtained at surgery.

The nucleotide sequence reads TGTGCCAGCAGCATAACGACAGTTTCCACTGAAGCTTTCTTT. Its protein is CASSITTVSTEAFF. The sequence is built from TRBV11-2 and TRBJ1-1; the D gene is perhaps TRBD1, from 5 matching bases. At the junction V is shortened by 5 bases and J by 4 bases, with 14 bases in between. Taken from the germline V gene, the CDR1 and CDR2 loops are SGHAT and FQNNGV. The CDR3 has 14 amino acids, counting the end cysteine and phenylalanine. The CDR3 DNA has 42 bases and is translated from base 1. With the portions outside the CDR3 filled from the reference TRBV11-2 and TRBJ1-1 genes, the complete variable region becomes EAGVAQSPRYKIIEKRQSVAFWCNPISGHATLYWYQQILGQGPKLLIQFQNNGVVDDSQLPKDRFSAERLKGVDSTLKIQPAKLEDSAVYLCASSITTVSTEAFFGQGTRLTVV.